This TCR beta chain was identified during a study of T-cell reconstitution after alpha-beta-depleted transplantation in children listed by TCRdb under 2016. Turning to the overall study: The study quantitatively tracked T-cell immune reconstitution after TCRalphabeta/CD19-depleted allogeneic hematopoietic cell transplantation in children using TCR repertoire profiling.

The intended sense of this specimen's treatment or condition label: allogeneic hematopoietic cell transplantation with graft depleted of TCRalphabeta T cells and CD19 B cells. TCRalphabeta/CD19-depleted allogeneic hematopoietic cell grafts were given to the transplant recipients, all of whom were children. Measured from the cysteine to the phenylalanine, the CDR3 is 17 residues long. The DNA shown is the 51-base CDR3, in frame from base 1. V is cut by 3 bases and J by 3 bases, and the space between the germline ends is 18 bases. For CDR1 and CDR2, the germline V gene (reference sequence) lists LNHNV and YYDKDF. As to this clonotype: Its antigen is still unknown. Nothing much larger sits one base from this clone, and base qualities are not available.

The receptor library was made with PCR. Sequencing instrument: Illumina HiSeq 2500. TCR libraries were prepared with molecular barcoding, using unique molecular identifiers to normalize TCRbeta repertoire quantification. TCRdb reran the public reads through fastp at Q25 and MiXCR, keeping productive beta chains. For every CDR3 protein sequence, its rows merge into one entry that carries the most common genes and DNA. The sample yields over 120,000 distinct CDR3 sequences; 8.8% were counted once. 15% to 20% of the sample lies in the top ten. Overall results and qualifications from the work: Over the following months the frequencies of hyperexpanded clones went down, and after one year T-cell counts and TCRbeta diversity were mostly credited to newly produced T cells. The high TCRbeta diversity at day 60 in some patients was ascribed to recipient T cells and intrathymic progenitors that had survived conditioning. Apparently early alphabetaT-cell count recovery about two months after transplant reportedly relied on only several hundred rapidly expanded clones derived from non-depleted graft cells.

The sample was PBMCs, mostly from graft donor cells, taken 180 days after TCRalphabeta/CD19-depleted stem cell transplant. The TCR was taken from a female patient aged 2-15 years who had a stem cell transplant for congenital amegakaryocytic thrombocytopenia, so the T cells may come from the graft donor. The sequence joins TRBV15 to TRBJ2-1, with the D gene not confidently named. The nucleotide sequence is TGTGCCACCAGCAGCTCCTCTTGGGTGGGCATCTACAATGAGCAGTTCTTC. Translated, this gives CATSSSSWVGIYNEQFF.